The 2 T cell receptor beta chains reported below all come from one sample, sequenced in a study of blood T cell repertoires in COVID-19. Clones were sequenced by immunoSEQ multiplex PCR, and TCRdb holds only the in-frame ones, with some missing. The repertoire holds approximately 150,000 clones, with around 90% as singletons. The sample was peripheral blood. Receptors originate from a woman in her fifties or sixties with active or convalescent COVID-19.

CDR3 sequence reads: CASSAGLPSYEQYF. CDR3 bases: TGTGCCAGCAGTGCAGGACTACCCTCCTACGAGCAGTACTTC. The gene calls are TRBV25-1 and TRBJ2-7, with TRBD2 as a possible D gene (6 bases). Trimming removed 4 bases from V and 0 bases from J, with 10 bases in between. The CDR3 loop spans 14 amino acids. The germline V gene has CDR1 MGHDK and CDR2 SYGVNS.

The CDR3 nucleotides read TGTGCCAGCAGCTTATGGGCTGGGGGGAGTGGGAATGAGCAGTTCTTC. The encoded protein is CASSLWAGGSGNEQFF. This chain links TRBV7-2 with TRBJ2-1; the D gene is possibly TRBD2 (6 bases). The V gene lost 2 bases and the J gene lost 7 bases, with 18 bases spanning the gap. Germline V gene lookup returns CDR1 SGHTA and CDR2 FQGNSA. This CDR3 spans 16 amino acids.